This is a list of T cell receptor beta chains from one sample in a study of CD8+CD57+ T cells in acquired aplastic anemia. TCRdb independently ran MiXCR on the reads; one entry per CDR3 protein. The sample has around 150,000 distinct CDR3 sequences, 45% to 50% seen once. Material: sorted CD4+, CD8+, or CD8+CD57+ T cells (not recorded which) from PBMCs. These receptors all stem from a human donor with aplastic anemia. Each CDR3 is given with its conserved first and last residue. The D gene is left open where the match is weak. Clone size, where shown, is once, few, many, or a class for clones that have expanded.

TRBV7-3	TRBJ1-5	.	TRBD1	CASSLLQGGNQPQHF	TGTGCCAGCAGCTTACTACAGGGGGGCAATCAGCCCCAGCATTTT
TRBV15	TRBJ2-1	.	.	CATSGPTVTEQFF	TGTGCCACCAGCGGACCGACAGTGACTGAGCAGTTCTTC
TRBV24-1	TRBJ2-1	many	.	CATSDKSSYNEQFF	TGTGCCACCAGTGATAAGAGCTCCTACAATGAGCAGTTCTTC
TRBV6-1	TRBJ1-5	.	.	CASSIHGLTGQPQHF	TGTGCCAGCAGCATACATGGACTAACGGGACAGCCCCAGCATTTT
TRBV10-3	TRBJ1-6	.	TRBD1	CASRRQGGNSPLHF	TGTGCCAGCAGGCGACAGGGAGGTAATTCACCCCTCCACTTT
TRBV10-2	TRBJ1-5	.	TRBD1	CASSERTGTYQPQHF	TGCGCCAGCAGTGAGCGGACAGGGACCTATCAGCCCCAGCATTTT
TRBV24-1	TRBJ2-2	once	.	CATSSRTASGELFF	TGTGCCACCAGCAGCCGGACAGCCTCCGGGGAGCTGTTTTTT
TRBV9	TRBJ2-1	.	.	CASSDPRRVNEQFF	TGTGCCAGCAGCGATCCTAGGAGGGTCAATGAGCAGTTCTTC
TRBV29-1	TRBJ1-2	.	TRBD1	CSVGDSFTYGYTF	TGCAGCGTGGGGGACAGTTTTACCTATGGCTACACCTTC
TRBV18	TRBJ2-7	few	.	CASSSRDGGPYEQYF	TGTGCCAGCTCCTCCAGGGACGGAGGTCCCTACGAGCAGTACTTC
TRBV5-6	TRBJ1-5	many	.	CASSLEGSHQPQHF	TGTGCCAGCAGCTTGGAAGGGTCCCATCAGCCCCAGCATTTT
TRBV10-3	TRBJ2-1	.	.	CAISVERFGQNEQFF	TGTGCCATCAGTGTTGAGAGGTTCGGGCAGAATGAGCAGTTCTTC
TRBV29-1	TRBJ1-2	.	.	CSVSSSVSEGYTF	TGCAGCGTTTCTTCTTCGGTGTCGGAAGGCTACACCTTC
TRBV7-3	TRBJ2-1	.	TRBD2	CASSAGGHNEQFF	TGTGCCAGCAGTGCGGGGGGGCACAATGAGCAGTTCTTC
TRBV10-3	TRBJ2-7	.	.	CASSYGGYEQYF	TGTGCCAGCAGTTACGGTGGGTACGAGCAGTACTTC
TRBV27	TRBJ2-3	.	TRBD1	CASSHRQGSTDTQYF	TGTGCCAGCAGTCATAGACAGGGGAGCACAGATACGCAGTATTTT
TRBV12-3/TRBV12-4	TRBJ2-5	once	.	CASSLDSSRETQYF	TGTGCCAGCAGCCTAGATTCTAGCAGGGAGACCCAGTACTTC
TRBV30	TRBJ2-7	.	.	CAWSVTHLDEQYF	TGTGCCTGGAGTGTAACACATCTCGACGAGCAGTACTTC
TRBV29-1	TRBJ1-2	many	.	CSVGQITYGYTF	TGCAGCGTTGGGCAGATAACCTATGGCTACACCTTC
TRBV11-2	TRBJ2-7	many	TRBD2	CASELAGAYEQYF	TGTGCCAGCGAACTAGCGGGGGCCTACGAGCAGTACTTC
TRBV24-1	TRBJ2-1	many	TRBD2	CATSDLSGERDNEQFF	TGTGCCACCAGTGATTTGAGCGGGGAACGGGACAATGAGCAGTTCTTC
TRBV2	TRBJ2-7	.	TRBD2	CASSGTSGHYEQYF	TGTGCCAGCAGTGGGACTAGCGGGCACTACGAGCAGTACTTC
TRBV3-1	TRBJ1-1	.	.	CASSLLRDTKAFF	TGTGCCAGCAGCCTGTTACGGGACACTAAAGCTTTCTTT
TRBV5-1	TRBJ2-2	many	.	CASSFFFGSSTGELFF	TGCGCCAGCAGCTTTTTCTTTGGGTCGAGCACCGGGGAGCTGTTTTTT
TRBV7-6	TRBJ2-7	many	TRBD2	CASSVTSGSYEQYF	TGTGCCAGCAGCGTTACTAGCGGGAGCTACGAGCAGTACTTC